Presented here are 13 T cell receptor beta chains from one specimen sequenced in a study of vaccination effects on CD4 cells after COVID-19. Under the ViraFEST assay, PBMC were stimulated with viral peptide pools so that antigen-specific CD4+ T cells expanded. Sequencing was performed afterwards. The culture ran for approximately 11 days before CD4+ T cells were isolated. Either the BNT162b2 or mRNA-1273 vaccine was given to participants in two doses. Only in-frame clones appear in the TCRdb table, and some are missing; sequencing was by immunoSEQ multiplex PCR. The sample includes fewer than 25,000 clones, over 60% seen only once; the top ten take around 9.6%. What these receptors recognize is not known. The sample in question was CD4+ T cells from PBMCs cultured with HCoV-NL63 spike peptides, obtained after COVID-19 vaccination. These receptors all stem from a human donor who received a COVID-19 vaccine.

The chain has TRBV7-6 and TRBJ1-2, with TRBD1 matching 7 bases. Germline CDR1 is SGHVS and CDR2 is FNYEAQ. V lost 1 base, J lost 2 bases, and 4 bases stayed unmatched. The CDR3 totals 15 residues. Here the CDR3 DNA reads TGTGCCAGCAGCTTAGGACAGGGAGGGAACTATGGCTACACCTTC. Translating gives CASSLGQGGNYGYTF.

In its sample, this clone was seen a few times. The chain couples TRBV27 to TRBJ1-6; tentatively, D is TRBD1 (5 bases). The V end was cut by 5 bases, the J end by 10 bases, with 24 bases between. The CDR3 sequence is 17 residues long. Germline V gene lookup returns CDR1 MNHEY and CDR2 SMNVEV (reference sequence). CDR3 in amino acids: CASSLLPPSGRESPLHF. CDR3 bases: TGTGCCAGCAGTCTCCTTCCCCCCTCGGGACGAGAATCACCCCTCCACTTT.

The V call is TRBV19, the J call TRBJ2-3, with 7 bases matching TRBD2. The germline gives CDR1 LNHDA, CDR2 SQIVND (reference sequence). The length of the CDR3 is 18 residues. With 3 bases clipped from V and 0 bases from J, the junction kept 12 bases outside the gene matches. The CDR3 DNA reads as TGTGCCAGTAGTATTTCCTCGACTAGCCGATTAAGCACAGATACGCAGTATTTT. Amino acid sequence: CASSISSTSRLSTDTQYF.

CDR3 sequence (DNA): TGTGCCAGCTCACCATCAGGGGGCAATGAAAAACTGTTTTTT. Amino acid sequence: CASSPSGGNEKLFF. This chain uses TRBV18 with TRBJ1-4; TRBD1 agrees at 8 bases. Trimming took 2 bases from V and 5 from J; bases not matched to a gene: 1. Looked up from germline, CDR1 is KGHSH and CDR2 is LQKENI. The CDR3 is 14 amino acids.

The chain uses TRBV7-8 and TRBJ2-7; D is unresolved. Germline V gene data show CDR1 as SGHVS and CDR2 as FQNEAQ. V dropped 0 bases and J dropped 6 bases, with 12 bases sitting between them. The CDR3 consists of 14 residues. The CDR3 sequence is CASSLALGKSEQYF. DNA for the CDR3: TGTGCCAGCAGCTTAGCGCTGGGCAAATCCGAGCAGTACTTC.

This chain uses TRBV4-2 with TRBJ1-3; 12 nucleotides line up with TRBD1. The length of the CDR3 is 16 residues. The V gene's germline CDR1 is LGHNA and CDR2 YNFKEQ. The J segment lost 2 bases and the V segment lost 1 base, leaving 0 bases of the junction unmatched. The CDR3 loop is CASSQGDRGPGNTIYF. CDR3 DNA: TGTGCCAGCAGCCAAGGGGACAGGGGGCCTGGAAACACCATATATTTT.

This clone was seen only once. The rearrangement uses TRBV9 and TRBJ2-7; D gene uncertain. There are 14 residues in the CDR3. Trimming stripped 0 bases from V and 7 bases from J, with 14 bases between. Germline CDR1 and CDR2: SGDLS and YYNGEE. The DNA for the CDR3 is TGTGCCAGCAGCGTAGCCATAGGATCGAGTGAGCAGTACTTC. Protein: CASSVAIGSSEQYF.

This clone has a handful of counts. The chain employs TRBV6-2 or TRBV6-3 and TRBJ2-2, with D possibly being TRBD1 (6 bases). Trimming removed 5 bases at V and 6 bases at J, with 16 bases between. Germline V gene lookup returns CDR1 MNHEY and CDR2 SVGEGT. The CDR3 has 15 residues. CDR3 residues: CASSLQGVGAGELFF. The CDR3 nucleotides are TGTGCCAGCAGTCTACAGGGAGTTGGAGCCGGGGAGCTGTTTTTT.

This clone is classed as large. This chain connects TRBV2 to TRBJ1-1; 7 bases line up with TRBD1. Germline loops: CDR1 SNHLY, CDR2 FYNNEI. The ends lost 7 bases at V and 6 bases at J; junction bases unmatched: 8. This CDR3 is 13 amino acids long. The CDR3 region has the DNA TGTGCCAGCAATAGACAGGGTCGCGCTGAAGCTTTCTTT. Its translation: CASNRQGRAEAFF.

J is TRBJ2-7 and V is TRBV7-2; no clear D gene. The germline V and J ends were trimmed by 3 bases and 3 bases, with 6 bases remaining between them. Germline-derived CDR1 and CDR2 are SGHTA and FQGNSA. The CDR3 runs 12 residues. CDR3 DNA: TGTGCCAGCAGCTTTGACCGCTACGAGCAGTACTTC. Translation: CASSFDRYEQYF.

This rearrangement joins TRBV24-1 to TRBJ2-3; the D is unclear. Germline lookup yields CDR1 KGHDR and CDR2 SFDVKD. The CDR3 length is 13 residues. V was cut by 9 bases and J by 1 base, with 10 bases left in between. CDR3 bases: TGTGCCACCGCGGACGGACGCACAGATACGCAGTATTTT. It yields the protein CATADGRTDTQYF.

The J gene is TRBJ2-5, the V gene TRBV4-2; 10 bases map to TRBD2. The CDR3 spans 16 residues. Trimming removed 0 bases from V and 4 bases from J; junction bases left unmatched: 5. CDR1 LGHNA and CDR2 YNFKEQ come from the germline V gene. The CDR3 spells CASSQDGASGRETQYF. As DNA, the CDR3 is TGTGCCAGCAGCCAAGATGGCGCTAGCGGGAGAGAGACCCAGTACTTC.

This chain uses TRBV6-1 with TRBJ1-2, with TRBD1 matching 7 bases. Trimming removed 1 base from V and 4 bases from J; junction bases left unmatched: 3. This CDR3 has 14 amino acids. CDR1 and CDR2 from the germline V gene are MNHNS and SASEGT. This CDR3 reads CASSEGRGIYGYTF. The DNA for the CDR3 is TGTGCCAGCAGTGAAGGCAGGGGGATCTATGGCTACACCTTC.